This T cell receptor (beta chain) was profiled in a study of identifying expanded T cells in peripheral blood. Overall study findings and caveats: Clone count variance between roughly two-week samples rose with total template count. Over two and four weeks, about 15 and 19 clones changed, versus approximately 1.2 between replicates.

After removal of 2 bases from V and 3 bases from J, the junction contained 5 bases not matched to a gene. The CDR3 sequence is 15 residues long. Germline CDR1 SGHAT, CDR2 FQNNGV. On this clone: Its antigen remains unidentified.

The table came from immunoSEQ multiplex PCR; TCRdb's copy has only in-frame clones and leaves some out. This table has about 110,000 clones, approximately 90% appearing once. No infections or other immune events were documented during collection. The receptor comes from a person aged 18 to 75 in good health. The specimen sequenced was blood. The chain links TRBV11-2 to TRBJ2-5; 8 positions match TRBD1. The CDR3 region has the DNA TGTGCCAGCAGCTTAAGGGACAGGTTGAAAGAGACCCAGTACTTC. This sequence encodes CASSLRDRLKETQYF.